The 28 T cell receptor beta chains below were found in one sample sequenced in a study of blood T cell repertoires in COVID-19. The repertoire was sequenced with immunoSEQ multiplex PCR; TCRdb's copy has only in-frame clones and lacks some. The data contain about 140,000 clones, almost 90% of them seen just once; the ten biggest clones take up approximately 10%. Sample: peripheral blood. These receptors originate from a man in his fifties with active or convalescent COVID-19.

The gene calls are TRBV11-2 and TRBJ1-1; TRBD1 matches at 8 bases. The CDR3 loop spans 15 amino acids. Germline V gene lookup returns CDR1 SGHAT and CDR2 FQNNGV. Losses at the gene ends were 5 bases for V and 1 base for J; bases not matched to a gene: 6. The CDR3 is CASSPGTGWNTEAFF. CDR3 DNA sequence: TGTGCCAGCAGCCCAGGGACAGGTTGGAACACTGAAGCTTTCTTT.

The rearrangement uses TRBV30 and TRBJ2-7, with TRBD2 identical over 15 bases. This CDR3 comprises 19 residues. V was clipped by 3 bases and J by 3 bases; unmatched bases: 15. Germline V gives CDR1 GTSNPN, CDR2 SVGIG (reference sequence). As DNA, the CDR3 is TGTGCCTGGAGCGGGACTAGCGGGAGGTCTATTTATTTATTCTACGAGCAGTACTTC. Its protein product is CAWSGTSGRSIYLFYEQYF.

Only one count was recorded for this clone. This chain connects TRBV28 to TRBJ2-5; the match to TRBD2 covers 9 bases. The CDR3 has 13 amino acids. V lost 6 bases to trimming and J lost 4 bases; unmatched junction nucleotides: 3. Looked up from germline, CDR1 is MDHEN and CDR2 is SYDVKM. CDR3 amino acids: CASRSSGIETQYF. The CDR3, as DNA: TGTGCCAGCAGGTCTAGCGGGATAGAGACCCAGTACTTC.

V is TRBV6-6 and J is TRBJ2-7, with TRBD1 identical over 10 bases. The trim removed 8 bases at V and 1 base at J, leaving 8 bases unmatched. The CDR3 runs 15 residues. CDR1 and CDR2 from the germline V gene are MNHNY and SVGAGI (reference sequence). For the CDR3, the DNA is TGTGCCAGCGGGCCCGGGACAGGGGCATCCTACGAGCAGTACTTC. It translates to CASGPGTGASYEQYF.

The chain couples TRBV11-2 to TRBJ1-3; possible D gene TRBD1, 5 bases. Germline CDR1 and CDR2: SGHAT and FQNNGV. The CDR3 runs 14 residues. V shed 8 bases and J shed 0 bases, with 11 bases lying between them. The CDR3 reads CASSQDYSGNTIYF. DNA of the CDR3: TGTGCCAGCTCACAGGACTACTCTGGAAACACCATATATTTT.

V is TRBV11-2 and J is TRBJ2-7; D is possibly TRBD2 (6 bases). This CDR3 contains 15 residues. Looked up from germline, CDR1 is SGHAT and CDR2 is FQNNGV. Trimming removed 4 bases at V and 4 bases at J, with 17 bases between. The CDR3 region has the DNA TGTGCCAGCAGCTCCAGGCACGGGGGTCAGTACGAGCAGTACTTC. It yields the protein CASSSRHGGQYEQYF.

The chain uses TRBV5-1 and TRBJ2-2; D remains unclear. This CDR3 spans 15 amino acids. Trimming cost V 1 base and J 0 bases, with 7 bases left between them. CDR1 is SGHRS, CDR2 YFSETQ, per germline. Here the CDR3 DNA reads TGCGCCAGCAGCTTGATACAGCCGAACACCGGGGAGCTGTTTTTT. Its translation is CASSLIQPNTGELFF.

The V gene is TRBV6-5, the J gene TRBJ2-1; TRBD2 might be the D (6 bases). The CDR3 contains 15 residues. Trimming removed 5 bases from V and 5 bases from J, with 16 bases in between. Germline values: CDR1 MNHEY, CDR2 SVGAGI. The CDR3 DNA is TGTGCCAGCAGTCCACGCGAGACTAGGAACAATGAGCAGTTCTTC. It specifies CASSPRETRNNEQFF.

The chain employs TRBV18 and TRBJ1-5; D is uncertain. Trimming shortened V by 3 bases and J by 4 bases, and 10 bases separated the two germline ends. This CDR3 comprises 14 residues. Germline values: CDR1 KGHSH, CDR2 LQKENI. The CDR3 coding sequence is TGTGCCAGCTCACCTTACGGGAAGAATCAGCCCCAGCATTTT. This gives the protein CASSPYGKNQPQHF.

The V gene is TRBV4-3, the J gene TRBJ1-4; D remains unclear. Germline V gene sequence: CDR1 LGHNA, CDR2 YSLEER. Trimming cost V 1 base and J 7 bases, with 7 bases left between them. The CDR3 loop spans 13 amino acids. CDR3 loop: CASSQGLGEKLFF. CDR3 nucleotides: TGCGCCAGCAGCCAAGGGCTTGGTGAAAAACTGTTTTTT.

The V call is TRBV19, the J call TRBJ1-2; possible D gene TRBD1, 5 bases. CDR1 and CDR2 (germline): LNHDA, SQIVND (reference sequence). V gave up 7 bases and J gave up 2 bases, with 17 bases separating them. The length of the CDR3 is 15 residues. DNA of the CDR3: TGTGCCAGTATCCAGCCGGGGGGACCCAACTATGGCTACACCTTC. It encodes CASIQPGGPNYGYTF.

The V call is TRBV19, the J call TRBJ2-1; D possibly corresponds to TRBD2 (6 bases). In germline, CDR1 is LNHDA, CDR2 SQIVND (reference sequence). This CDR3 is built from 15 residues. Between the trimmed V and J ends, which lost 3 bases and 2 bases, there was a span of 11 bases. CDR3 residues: CASSMWGRPYNEQFF. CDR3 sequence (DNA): TGTGCCAGTAGTATGTGGGGGAGGCCCTACAATGAGCAGTTCTTC.

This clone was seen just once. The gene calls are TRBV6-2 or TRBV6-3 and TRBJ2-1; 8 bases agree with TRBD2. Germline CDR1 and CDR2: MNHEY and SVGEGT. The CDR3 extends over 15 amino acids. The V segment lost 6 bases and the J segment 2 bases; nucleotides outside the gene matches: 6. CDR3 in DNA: TGTGCCAGCAGCAGAAGCGGGAGTGCCTACAATGAGCAGTTCTTC. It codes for CASSRSGSAYNEQFF.

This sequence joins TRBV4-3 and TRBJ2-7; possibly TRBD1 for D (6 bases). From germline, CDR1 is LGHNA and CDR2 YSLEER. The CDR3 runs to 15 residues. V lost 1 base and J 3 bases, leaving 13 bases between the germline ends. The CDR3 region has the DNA TGCGCCAGCAGCCAAGTATGGAGAGGGGGCTACGAGCAGTACTTC. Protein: CASSQVWRGGYEQYF.

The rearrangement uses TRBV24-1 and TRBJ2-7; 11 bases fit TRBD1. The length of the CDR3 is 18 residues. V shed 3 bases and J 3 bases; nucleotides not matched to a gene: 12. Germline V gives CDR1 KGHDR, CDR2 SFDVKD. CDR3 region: CATSDSTPGTGGSYEQYF. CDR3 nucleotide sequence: TGTGCCACCAGTGATAGCACACCGGGGACAGGGGGAAGCTACGAGCAGTACTTC.

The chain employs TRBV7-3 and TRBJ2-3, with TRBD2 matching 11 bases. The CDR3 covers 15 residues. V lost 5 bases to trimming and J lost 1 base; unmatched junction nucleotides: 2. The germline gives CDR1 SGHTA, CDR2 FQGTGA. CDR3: CASSVLAGGTDTQYF. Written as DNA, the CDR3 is TGTGCCAGCAGCGTACTAGCGGGGGGCACAGATACGCAGTATTTT.

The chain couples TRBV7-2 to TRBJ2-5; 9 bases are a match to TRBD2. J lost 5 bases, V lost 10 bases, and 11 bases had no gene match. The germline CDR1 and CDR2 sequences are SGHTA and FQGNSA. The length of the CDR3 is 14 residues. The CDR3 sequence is CATRVSGSTETQYF. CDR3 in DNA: TGTGCCACGAGGGTTAGCGGGAGTACCGAGACCCAGTACTTC.

The chain's CDR3 is CASSMAGDYGYTF. The DNA of the CDR3 is TGTGCCAGTAGTATGGCAGGGGACTATGGCTACACCTTC. The chain is built from TRBV19 and TRBJ1-2; D possibly corresponds to TRBD1 (6 bases). CDR3 size: 13 residues. Looked up from germline, CDR1 is LNHDA and CDR2 is SQIVND (reference sequence). Trimming shortened V by 3 bases and J by 3 bases, and 8 bases separated the two germline ends.

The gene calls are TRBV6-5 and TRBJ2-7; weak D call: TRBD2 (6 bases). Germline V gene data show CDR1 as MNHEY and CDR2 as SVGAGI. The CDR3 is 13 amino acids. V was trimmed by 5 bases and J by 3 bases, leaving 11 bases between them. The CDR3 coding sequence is TGTGCCAGCAGTAGGACTACCTTCTACGAGCAGTACTTC. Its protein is CASSRTTFYEQYF.

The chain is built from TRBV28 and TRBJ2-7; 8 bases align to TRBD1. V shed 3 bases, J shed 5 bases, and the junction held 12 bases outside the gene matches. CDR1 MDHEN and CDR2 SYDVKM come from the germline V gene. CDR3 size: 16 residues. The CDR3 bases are TGTGCCAGCAGTTTGTCGATCGGACAGGGAATTCACGAGCAGTACTTC. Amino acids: CASSLSIGQGIHEQYF.

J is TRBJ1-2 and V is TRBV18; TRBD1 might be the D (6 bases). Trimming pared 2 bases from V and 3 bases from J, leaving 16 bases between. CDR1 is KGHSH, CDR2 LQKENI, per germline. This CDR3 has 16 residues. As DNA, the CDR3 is TGTGCCAGCTCACCATCCTCGGGGGGCGCCGACTATGGCTACACCTTC. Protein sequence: CASSPSSGGADYGYTF.

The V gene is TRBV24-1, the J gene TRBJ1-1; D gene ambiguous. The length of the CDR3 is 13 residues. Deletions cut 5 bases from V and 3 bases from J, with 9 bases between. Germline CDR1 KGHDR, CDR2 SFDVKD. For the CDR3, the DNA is TGTGCCACCAGTGCGGGAGGGTACACTGAAGCTTTCTTT. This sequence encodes CATSAGGYTEAFF.

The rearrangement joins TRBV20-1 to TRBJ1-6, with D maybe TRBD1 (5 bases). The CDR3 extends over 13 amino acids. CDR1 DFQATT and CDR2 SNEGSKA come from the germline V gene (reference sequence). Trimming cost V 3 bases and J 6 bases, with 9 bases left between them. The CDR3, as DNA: TGCAGTGCTAGTCCGACAGCTAATTCACCCCTCCACTTT. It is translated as CSASPTANSPLHF.

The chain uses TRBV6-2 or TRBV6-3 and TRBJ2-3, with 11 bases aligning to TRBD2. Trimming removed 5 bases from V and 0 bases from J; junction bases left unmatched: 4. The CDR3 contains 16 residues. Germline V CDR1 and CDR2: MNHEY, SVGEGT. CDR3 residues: CASSPGLAVSTDTQYF. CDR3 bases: TGTGCCAGCAGTCCGGGACTAGCGGTTAGCACAGATACGCAGTATTTT.

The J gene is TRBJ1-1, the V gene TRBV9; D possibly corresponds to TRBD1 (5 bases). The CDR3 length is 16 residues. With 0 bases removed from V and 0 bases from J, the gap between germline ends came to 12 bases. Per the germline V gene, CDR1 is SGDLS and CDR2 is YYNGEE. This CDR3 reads CASSVVARGMNTEAFF. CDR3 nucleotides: TGTGCCAGCAGCGTAGTGGCCCGGGGGATGAACACTGAAGCTTTCTTT. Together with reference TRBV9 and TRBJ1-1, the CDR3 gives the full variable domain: DSGVTQTPKHLITATGQRVTLRCSPRSGDLSVYWYQQSLDQGLQFLIQYYNGEERAKGNILERFSAQQFPDLHSELNLSSLELGDSALYFCASSVVARGMNTEAFFGQGTRLTVV.

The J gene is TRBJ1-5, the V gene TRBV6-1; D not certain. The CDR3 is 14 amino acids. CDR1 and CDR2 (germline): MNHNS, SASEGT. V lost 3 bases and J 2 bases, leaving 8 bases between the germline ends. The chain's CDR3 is CASSDIGRNQPQHF. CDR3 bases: TGTGCCAGCAGTGATATTGGGCGCAATCAGCCCCAGCATTTT.

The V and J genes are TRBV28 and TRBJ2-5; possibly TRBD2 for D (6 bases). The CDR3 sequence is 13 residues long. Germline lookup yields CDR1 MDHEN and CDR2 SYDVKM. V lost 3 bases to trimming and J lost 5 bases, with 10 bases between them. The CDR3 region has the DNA TGTGCCAGCAGTTTGGCAGGGAGGGAGACCCAGTACTTC. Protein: CASSLAGRETQYF.

CDR3 sequence reads: CSVVAHRSYEQYF. CDR3 DNA sequence: TGCAGCGTTGTTGCGCACAGGAGCTACGAGCAGTACTTC. The chain is built from TRBV29-1 and TRBJ2-7; possible D gene TRBD1, 5 bases. The germline V gene has CDR1 SQVTM and CDR2 ANQGSEA. CDR3 size: 13 residues. Trimming removed 4 bases from V and 3 bases from J, with 13 bases in between.